This T cell receptor (beta chain) was captured by sequencing in a study of T cell responses to AZD1222 COVID-19 vaccine. Regarding the study as a whole: Spike regions recognized by vaccine-associated CD4 TCRs spanned the protein, led by 160-218 and 743-854. Clonal diversity may have been underestimated in mostly white British donors.

To note about this clone: Its antigen is undetermined.

Sequenced by immunoSEQ multiplex PCR; TCRdb stores in-frame clones only, minus some. The data hold 100,000 to 150,000 clones, with 90% to 95% observed a single time. The specimen was peripheral blood, collected on day 0 of AZD1222 vaccination. The sequence came from an adult in good health.

In DNA form, the CDR3 reads TGTGCCAGCAGCCCGCTGTCAGATACGCAGTATTTT. Amino acid sequence: CASSPLSDTQYF. J is TRBJ2-3 and V is TRBV7-9; D not certain. The V and J ends lost 5 bases and 4 bases respectively, with 7 bases between them. The CDR3 consists of 12 residues. The germline CDR1 and CDR2 sequences are SEHNR and FQNEAQ (reference sequence).